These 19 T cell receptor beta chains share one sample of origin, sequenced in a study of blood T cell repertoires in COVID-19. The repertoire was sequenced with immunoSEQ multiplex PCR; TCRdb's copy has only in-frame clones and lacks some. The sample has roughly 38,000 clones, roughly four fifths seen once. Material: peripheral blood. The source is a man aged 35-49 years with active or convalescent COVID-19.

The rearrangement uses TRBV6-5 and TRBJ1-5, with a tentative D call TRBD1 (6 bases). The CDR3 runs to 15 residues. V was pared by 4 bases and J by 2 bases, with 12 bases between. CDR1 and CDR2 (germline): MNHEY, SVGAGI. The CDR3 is CASSSQGNGNQPQHF. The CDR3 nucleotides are TGTGCCAGCAGTTCTCAGGGGAACGGCAATCAGCCCCAGCATTTT.

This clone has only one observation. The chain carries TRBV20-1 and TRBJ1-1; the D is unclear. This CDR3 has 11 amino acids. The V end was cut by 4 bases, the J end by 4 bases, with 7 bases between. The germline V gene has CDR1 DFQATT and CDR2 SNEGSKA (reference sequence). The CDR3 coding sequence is TGCAGTGCTACGGAGTTCACTGAAGCTTTCTTT. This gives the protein CSATEFTEAFF.

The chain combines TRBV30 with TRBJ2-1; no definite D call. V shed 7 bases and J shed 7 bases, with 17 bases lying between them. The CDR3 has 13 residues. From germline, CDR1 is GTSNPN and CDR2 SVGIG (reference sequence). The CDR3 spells CASTPPLRNEQFF. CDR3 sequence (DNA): TGTGCCTCGACACCACCCTTGCGAAATGAGCAGTTCTTC.

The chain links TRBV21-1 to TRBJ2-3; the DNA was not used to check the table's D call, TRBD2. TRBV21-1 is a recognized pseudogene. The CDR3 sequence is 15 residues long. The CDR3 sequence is CASSKDLGSTDTQYF. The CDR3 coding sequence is TGTGCCAGCAGCAAAGATCTAGGAAGCACAGATACGCAGTATTTT.

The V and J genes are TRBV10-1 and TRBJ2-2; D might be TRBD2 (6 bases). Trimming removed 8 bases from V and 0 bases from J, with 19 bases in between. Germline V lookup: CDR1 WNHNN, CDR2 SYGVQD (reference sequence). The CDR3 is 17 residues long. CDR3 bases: TGCGCCAGCTCCGGAGGGTCGGAGGGGCCGAACACCGGGGAGCTGTTTTTT. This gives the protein CASSGGSEGPNTGELFF.

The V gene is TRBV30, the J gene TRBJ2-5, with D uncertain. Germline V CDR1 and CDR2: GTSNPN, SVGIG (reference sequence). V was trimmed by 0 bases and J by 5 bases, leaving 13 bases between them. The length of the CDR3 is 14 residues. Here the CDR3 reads CAWSVLSKRETQYF. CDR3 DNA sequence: TGTGCCTGGAGTGTACTGAGTAAGAGGGAGACCCAGTACTTC.

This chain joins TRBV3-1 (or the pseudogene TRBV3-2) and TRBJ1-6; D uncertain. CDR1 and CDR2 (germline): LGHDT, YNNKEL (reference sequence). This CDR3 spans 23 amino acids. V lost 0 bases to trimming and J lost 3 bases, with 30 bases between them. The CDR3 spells CASSQEGGYGVSKYPHYNSPLHF. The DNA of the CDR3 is TGTGCCAGCAGCCAAGAAGGCGGGTATGGAGTTTCAAAATATCCACACTATAATTCACCCCTCCACTTT.

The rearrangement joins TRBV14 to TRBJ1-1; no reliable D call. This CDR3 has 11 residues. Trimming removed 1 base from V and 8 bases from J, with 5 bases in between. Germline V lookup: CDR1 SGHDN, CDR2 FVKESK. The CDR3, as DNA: TGTGCCAGCAGCCAAGGGAGCGAAGCTTTCTTT. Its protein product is CASSQGSEAFF.

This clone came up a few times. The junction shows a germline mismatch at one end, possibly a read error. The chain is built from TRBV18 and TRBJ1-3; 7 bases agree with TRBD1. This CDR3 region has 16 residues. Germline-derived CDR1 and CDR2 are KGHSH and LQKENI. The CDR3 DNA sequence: TGTGCCAGCTCGCCACAGGGGATCAACTCCGGAAACACCATATATTTT. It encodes CASSPQGINSGNTIYF. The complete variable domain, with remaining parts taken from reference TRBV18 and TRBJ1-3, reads NAGVMQNPRHLVRRRGQEARLRCSPMKGHSHVYWYRQLPEEGLKFMVYLQKENIIDESGMPKERFSAEFPKEGPSILRIQQVVRGDSAAYFCASSPQGINSGNTIYFGEGSWLTVV.

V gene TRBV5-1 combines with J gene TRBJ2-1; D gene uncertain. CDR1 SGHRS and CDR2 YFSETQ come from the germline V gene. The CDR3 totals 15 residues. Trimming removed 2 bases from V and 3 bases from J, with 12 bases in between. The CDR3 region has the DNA TGCGCCAGCAGCTTTTCCGACTCCCTCTACAATGAGCAGTTCTTC. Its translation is CASSFSDSLYNEQFF.

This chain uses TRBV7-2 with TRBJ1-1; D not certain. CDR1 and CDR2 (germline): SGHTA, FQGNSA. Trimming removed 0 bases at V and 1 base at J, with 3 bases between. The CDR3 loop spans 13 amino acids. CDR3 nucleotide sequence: TGTGCCAGCAGCTTAGCCCAGAACACTGAAGCTTTCTTT. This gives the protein CASSLAQNTEAFF.

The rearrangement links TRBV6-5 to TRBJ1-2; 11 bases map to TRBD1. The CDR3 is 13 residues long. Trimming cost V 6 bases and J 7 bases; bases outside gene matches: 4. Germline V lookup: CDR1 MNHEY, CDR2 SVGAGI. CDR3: CASSGTGGTGYTF. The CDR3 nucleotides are TGTGCCAGCAGCGGGACAGGGGGAACTGGCTACACCTTC.

CDR3 nucleotides: TGTGCCAGCAGCCACCGGGACAGGGTGACTGAAGCTTTCTTT. Its translation: CASSHRDRVTEAFF. This rearrangement joins TRBV5-5 to TRBJ1-1; 9 bases are a match to TRBD1. CDR1 and CDR2 from the germline V gene are SGHKS and YYEKEE (reference sequence). CDR3 length equals 14 residues. Germline trimming cut 4 bases from V and 5 bases from J; bases unmatched to any gene: 6.

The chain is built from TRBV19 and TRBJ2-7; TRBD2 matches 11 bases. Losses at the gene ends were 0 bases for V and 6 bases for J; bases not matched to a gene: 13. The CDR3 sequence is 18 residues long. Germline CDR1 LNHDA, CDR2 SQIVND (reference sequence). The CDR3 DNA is TGTGCCAGTAGTATAGATTTAAGTTTACTAGCGGGAGCTGGCGAGCAGTACTTC. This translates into CASSIDLSLLAGAGEQYF.

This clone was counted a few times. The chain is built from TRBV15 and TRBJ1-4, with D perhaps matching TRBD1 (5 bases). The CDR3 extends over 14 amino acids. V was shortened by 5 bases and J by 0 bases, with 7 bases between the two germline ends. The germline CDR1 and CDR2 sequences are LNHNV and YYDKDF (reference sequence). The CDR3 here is CATSETATNEKLFF. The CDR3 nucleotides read TGTGCCACCAGCGAGACAGCAACTAATGAAAAACTGTTTTTT.

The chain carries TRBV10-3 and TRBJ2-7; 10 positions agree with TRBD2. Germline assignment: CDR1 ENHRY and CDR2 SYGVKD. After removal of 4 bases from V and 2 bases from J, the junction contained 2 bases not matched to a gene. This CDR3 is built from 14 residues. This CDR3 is CAISVSGRAYEQYF. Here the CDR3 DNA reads TGTGCCATCAGTGTAAGCGGGAGGGCCTACGAGCAGTACTTC.

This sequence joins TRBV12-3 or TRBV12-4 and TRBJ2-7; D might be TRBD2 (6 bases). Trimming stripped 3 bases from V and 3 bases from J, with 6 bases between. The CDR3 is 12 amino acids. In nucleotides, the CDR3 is TGTGCCAGCAGTTTTAGCGGCTACGAGCAGTACTTC. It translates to CASSFSGYEQYF.

CDR3 coding DNA: TGTGCCAGCAGCGGGGACAGCTCCAACTATGGCTACACCTTC. Translation: CASSGDSSNYGYTF. The rearrangement links TRBV9 to TRBJ1-2, with 7 positions matching TRBD1. The V gene's germline CDR1 is SGDLS and CDR2 YYNGEE. V was pared by 3 bases and J by 2 bases, with 4 bases of the junction left unmatched. The CDR3 covers 14 residues.

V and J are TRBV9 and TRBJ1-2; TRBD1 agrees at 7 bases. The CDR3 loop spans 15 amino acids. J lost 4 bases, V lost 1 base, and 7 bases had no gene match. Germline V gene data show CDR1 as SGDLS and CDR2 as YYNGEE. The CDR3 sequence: CASSVFVGQAYGYTF. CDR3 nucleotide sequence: TGTGCCAGCAGCGTATTCGTTGGACAGGCCTATGGCTACACCTTC.